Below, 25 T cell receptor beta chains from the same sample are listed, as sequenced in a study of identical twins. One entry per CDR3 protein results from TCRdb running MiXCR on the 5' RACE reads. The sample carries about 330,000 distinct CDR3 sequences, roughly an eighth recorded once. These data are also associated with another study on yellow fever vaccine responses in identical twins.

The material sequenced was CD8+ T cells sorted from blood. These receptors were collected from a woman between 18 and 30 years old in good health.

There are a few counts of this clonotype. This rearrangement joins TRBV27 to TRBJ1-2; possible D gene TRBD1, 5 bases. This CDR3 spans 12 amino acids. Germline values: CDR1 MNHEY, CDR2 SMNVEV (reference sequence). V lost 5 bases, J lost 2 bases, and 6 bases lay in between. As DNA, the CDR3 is TGTGCCAGCAGTAGGGACAACTATGGCTACACCTTC. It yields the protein CASSRDNYGYTF.

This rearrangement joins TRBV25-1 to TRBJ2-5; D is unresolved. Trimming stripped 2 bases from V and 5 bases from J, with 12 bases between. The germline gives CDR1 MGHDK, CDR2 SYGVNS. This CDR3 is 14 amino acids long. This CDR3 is CASSEGPWMETQYF. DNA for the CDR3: TGTGCCAGCAGTGAAGGGCCGTGGATGGAGACCCAGTACTTC.

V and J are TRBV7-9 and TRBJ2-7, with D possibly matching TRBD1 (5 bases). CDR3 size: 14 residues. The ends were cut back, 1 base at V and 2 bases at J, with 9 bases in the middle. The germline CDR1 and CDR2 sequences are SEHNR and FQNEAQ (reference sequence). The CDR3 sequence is CASSLGAGPYEQYF. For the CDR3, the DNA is TGTGCCAGCAGCTTAGGGGCAGGGCCCTACGAGCAGTACTTC.

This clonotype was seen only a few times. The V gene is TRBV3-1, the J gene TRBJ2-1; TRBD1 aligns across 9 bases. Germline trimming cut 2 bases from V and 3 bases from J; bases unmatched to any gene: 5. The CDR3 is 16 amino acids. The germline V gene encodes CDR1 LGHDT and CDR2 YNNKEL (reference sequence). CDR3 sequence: CASSQLDRGGYNEQFF. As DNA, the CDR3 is TGTGCCAGCAGCCAACTGGACAGGGGAGGCTACAATGAGCAGTTCTTC.

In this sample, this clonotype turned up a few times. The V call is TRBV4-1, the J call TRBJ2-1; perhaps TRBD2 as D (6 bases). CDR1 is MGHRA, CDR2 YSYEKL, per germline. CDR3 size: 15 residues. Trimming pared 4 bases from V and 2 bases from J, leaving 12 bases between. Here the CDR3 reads CASSPGLQTYNEQFF. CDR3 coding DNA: TGCGCCAGCAGCCCGGGACTCCAAACCTACAATGAGCAGTTCTTC.

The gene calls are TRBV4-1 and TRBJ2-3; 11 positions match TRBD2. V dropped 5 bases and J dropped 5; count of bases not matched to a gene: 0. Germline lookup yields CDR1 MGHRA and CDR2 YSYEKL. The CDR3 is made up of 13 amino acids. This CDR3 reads CASSGTSGDTQYF. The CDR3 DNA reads TGCGCCAGCAGCGGGACTAGCGGAGATACGCAGTATTTT.

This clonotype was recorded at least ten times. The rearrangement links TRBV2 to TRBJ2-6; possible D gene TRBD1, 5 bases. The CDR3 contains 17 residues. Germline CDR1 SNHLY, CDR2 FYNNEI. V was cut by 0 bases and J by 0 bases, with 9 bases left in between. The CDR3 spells CASSEAGHLSGANVLTF. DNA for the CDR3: TGTGCCAGCAGTGAAGCAGGACATCTCTCTGGGGCCAACGTCCTGACTTTC.

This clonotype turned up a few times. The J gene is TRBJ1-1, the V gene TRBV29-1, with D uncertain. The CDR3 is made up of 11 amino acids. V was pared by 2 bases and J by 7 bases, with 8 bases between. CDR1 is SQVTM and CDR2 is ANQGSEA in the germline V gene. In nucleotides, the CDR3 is TGCAGCGTTGAACACCAGCTTGAAGCTTTCTTT. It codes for CSVEHQLEAFF.

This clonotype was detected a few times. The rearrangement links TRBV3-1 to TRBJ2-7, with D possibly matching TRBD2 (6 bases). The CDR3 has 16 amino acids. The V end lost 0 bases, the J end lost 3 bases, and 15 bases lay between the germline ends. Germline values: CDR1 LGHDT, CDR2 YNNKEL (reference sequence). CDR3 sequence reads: CASSQDRGTTDYEQYF. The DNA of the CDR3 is TGTGCCAGCAGCCAAGATCGGGGGACCACCGACTACGAGCAGTACTTC.

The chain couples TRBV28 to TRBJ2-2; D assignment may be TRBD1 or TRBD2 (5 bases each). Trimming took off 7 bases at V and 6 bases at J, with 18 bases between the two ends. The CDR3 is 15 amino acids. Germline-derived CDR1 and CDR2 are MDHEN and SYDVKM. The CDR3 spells CASILQTEGSGELFF. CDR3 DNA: TGTGCCAGCATCCTTCAGACAGAGGGGTCCGGGGAGCTGTTTTTT. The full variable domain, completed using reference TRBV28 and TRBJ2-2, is DVKVTQSSRYLVKRTGEKVFLECVQDMDHENMFWYRQDPGLGLRLIYFSYDVKMKEKGDIPEGYSVSREKKERFSLILESASTNQTSMYLCASILQTEGSGELFFGEGSRLTVL.

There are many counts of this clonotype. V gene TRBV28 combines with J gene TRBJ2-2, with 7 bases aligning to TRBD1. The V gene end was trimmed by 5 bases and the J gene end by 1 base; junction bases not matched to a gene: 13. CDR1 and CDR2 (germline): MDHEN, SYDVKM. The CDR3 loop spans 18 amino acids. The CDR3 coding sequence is TGTGCCAGCAGTAAACCCTTGTATGACAGGGTGAACACCGGGGAGCTGTTTTTT. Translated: CASSKPLYDRVNTGELFF.

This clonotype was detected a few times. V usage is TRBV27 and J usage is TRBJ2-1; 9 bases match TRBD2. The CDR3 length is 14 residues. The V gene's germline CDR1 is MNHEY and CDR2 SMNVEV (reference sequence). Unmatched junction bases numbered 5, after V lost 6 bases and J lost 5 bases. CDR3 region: CASRAGGSHNEQFF. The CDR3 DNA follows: TGTGCCAGCAGAGCGGGGGGAAGCCACAATGAGCAGTTCTTC.

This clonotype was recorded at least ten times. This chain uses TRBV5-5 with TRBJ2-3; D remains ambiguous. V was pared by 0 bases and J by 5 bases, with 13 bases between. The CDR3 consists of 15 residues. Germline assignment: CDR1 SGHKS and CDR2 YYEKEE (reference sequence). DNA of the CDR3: TGTGCCAGCAGCTTGGAGGGCAGGCCTGGAGATACGCAGTATTTT. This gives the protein CASSLEGRPGDTQYF. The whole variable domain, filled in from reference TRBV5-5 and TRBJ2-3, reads DAGVTQSPTHLIKTRGQQVTLRCSPISGHKSVSWYQQVLGQGPQFIFQYYEKEERGRGNFPDRFSARQFPNYSSELNVNALLLGDSALYLCASSLEGRPGDTQYFGPGTRLTVL.

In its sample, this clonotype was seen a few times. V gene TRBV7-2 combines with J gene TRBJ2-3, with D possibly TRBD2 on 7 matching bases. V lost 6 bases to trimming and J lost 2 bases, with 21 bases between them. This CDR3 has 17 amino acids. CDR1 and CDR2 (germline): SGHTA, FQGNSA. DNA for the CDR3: TGTGCCAGCAGTCCAAGTGGGGGGGCCAAGTACACAGATACGCAGTATTTT. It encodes CASSPSGGAKYTDTQYF.

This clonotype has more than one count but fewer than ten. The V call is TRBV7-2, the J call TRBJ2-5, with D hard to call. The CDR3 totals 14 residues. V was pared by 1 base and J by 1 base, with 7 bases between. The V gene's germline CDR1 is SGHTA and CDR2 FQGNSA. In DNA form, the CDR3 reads TGTGCCAGCAGCTTAGGTCGGTCCCAAGAGACCCAGTACTTC. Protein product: CASSLGRSQETQYF.

The CDR3 here is CASNPGTANNSPLHF. The CDR3 nucleotides read TGTGCCAGCAACCCAGGGACAGCTAATAATTCACCCCTCCACTTT. The chain carries TRBV9 and TRBJ1-6; 7 nucleotides line up with TRBD1. V was clipped by 6 bases and J by 5 bases; unmatched bases: 8. This CDR3 region has 15 residues. Germline CDR1 reads SGDLS; CDR2 reads YYNGEE.

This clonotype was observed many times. The CDR3 nucleotides are TGTGCCAGCAGCCTTTTGACAGGCAGTGGAGAGACCCAGTACTTC. It codes for CASSLLTGSGETQYF. The V gene is TRBV3-1, the J gene TRBJ2-5; the D gene is possibly TRBD1 (6 bases). The ends were cut back, 4 bases at V and 4 bases at J, with 16 bases in the middle. Germline V lookup: CDR1 LGHDT, CDR2 YNNKEL (reference sequence). The CDR3 loop spans 15 amino acids.

The CDR3 reads CASSARGGNRGPRGPEAFF. In DNA form, the CDR3 reads TGTGCCAGCAGCGCCAGAGGGGGAAACAGGGGTCCTAGGGGCCCTGAAGCTTTCTTT. The chain uses TRBV9 and TRBJ1-1; 7 bases agree with TRBD1. The germline V gene encodes CDR1 SGDLS and CDR2 YYNGEE. J lost 6 bases, V lost 3 bases, and 23 bases had no gene match. CDR3 length: 19 residues.

The CDR3 DNA is TGTGCCAGCAGCGTCGGGGGGATCGGGTACGAGCAGTACTTC. This translates into CASSVGGIGYEQYF. The V and J genes are TRBV9 and TRBJ2-7; TRBD2 agrees at 7 bases. V lost 2 bases to trimming and J lost 4 bases; unmatched junction nucleotides: 6. CDR1 and CDR2 (germline): SGDLS, YYNGEE. The CDR3 covers 14 residues. Full variable domain (remainder filled in from reference TRBV9 and TRBJ2-7): DSGVTQTPKHLITATGQRVTLRCSPRSGDLSVYWYQQSLDQGLQFLIQYYNGEERAKGNILERFSAQQFPDLHSELNLSSLELGDSALYFCASSVGGIGYEQYFGPGTRLTVT.

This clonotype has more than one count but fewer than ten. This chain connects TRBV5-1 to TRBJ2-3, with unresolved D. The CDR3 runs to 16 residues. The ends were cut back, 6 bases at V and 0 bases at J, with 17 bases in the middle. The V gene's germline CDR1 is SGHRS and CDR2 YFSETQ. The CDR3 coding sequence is TGCGCCAGCATTAAGGCGGCCGAGACTAGCACAGATACGCAGTATTTT. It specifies CASIKAAETSTDTQYF.

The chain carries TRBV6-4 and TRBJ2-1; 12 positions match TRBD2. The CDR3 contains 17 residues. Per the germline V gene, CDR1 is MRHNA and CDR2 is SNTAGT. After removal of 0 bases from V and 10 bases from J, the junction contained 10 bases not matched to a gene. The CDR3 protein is CASSDSRASGGAEEQFF. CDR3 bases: TGTGCCAGCAGTGACTCGCGTGCTAGCGGGGGGGCTGAGGAGCAGTTCTTC.

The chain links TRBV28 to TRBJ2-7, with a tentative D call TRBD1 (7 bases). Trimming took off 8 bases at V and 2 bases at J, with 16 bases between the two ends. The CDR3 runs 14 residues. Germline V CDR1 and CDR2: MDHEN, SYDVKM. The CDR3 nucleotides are TGTGCCAGCGCAATTGGAGGGGGCGCCTACGAGCAGTACTTC. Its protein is CASAIGGGAYEQYF.

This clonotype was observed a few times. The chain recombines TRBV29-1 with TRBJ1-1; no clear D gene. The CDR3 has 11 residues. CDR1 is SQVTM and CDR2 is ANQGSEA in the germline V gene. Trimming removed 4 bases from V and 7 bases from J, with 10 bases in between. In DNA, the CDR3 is TGCAGCGTTGTACGTGCCGGTGAAGCTTTCTTT. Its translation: CSVVRAGEAFF.

The chain's CDR3 is CASTSGLAGRGWNEQFF. In nucleotides, the CDR3 is TGTGCCAGCACCTCGGGACTAGCGGGACGGGGCTGGAATGAGCAGTTCTTC. V is TRBV11-1 and J is TRBJ2-1; 13 nucleotides align to TRBD2. V shed 7 bases, J shed 7 bases, and the junction held 13 bases outside the gene matches. The CDR3 extends over 17 amino acids. Germline CDR1 is SGHAT and CDR2 is FQDESV (reference sequence). The variable domain in full, with the rest retrieved from reference TRBV11-1 and TRBJ2-1, is EAEVAQSPRYKITEKSQAVAFWCDPISGHATLYWYRQILGQGPELLVQFQDESVVDDSQLPKDRFSAERLKGVDSTLKIQPAELGDSAMYLCASTSGLAGRGWNEQFFGPGTRLTVL.

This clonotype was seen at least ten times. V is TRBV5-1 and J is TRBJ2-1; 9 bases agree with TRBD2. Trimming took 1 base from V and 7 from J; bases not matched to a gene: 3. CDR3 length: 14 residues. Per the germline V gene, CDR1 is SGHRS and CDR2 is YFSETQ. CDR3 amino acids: CASSLLAGANEQFF. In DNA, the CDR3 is TGCGCCAGCAGCTTGTTAGCGGGAGCTAATGAGCAGTTCTTC.